The sample holds many counts of the clone carrying this T cell receptor beta chain. Other DNA sequences in the same sample also yield this CDR3. CDR3 size: 14 residues. Germline CDR1 reads SGHRS; CDR2 reads YFSETQ. The J segment lost 4 bases and the V segment lost 3 bases, leaving 1 base of the junction unmatched. These data come from a study of technical replicates of blood from a handful of donors. Profiling relied on immunoSEQ multiplex PCR, and the TCRdb table lists in-frame clones only, not all of them. Among tens of thousands of clones listed, just over 90% were seen once. What was sequenced was PBMCs. This TCR derives from a human donor in good health. Some clones in this sample may be carry-over from other donors' samples. The rearrangement uses TRBV5-1 and TRBJ2-1; 10 bases agree with TRBD2. CDR3 amino acids: CASSSAGGYNEQFF. CDR3 bases: TGCGCCAGCAGCTCAGCGGGGGGGTACAATGAGCAGTTCTTC. The entire variable domain, with the rest obtained from reference TRBV5-1 and TRBJ2-1, is as follows: KAGVTQTPRYLIKTRGQQVTLSCSPISGHRSVSWYQQTPGQGLQFLFEYFSETQRNKGNFPGRFSGRQFSNSRSEMNVSTLELGDSALYLCASSSAGGYNEQFFGPGTRLTVL.